The entry below gives a single TCR beta chain sequence along with its context. Antigen unknown. These data come from a study of T-cell memory formation after mild COVID-19. Whole-study context: The two donors had largely donor-specific TCR clusters.

Using its own MiXCR run on the 5' RACE reads, TCRdb lists one record per CDR3 protein. The data hold 85,000 to 130,000 distinct CDR3 sequences, with about 15% observed a single time. V was clipped by 3 bases and J by 1 base, with 14 bases between them. The CDR3 is 16 amino acids. Study-wide results and limits: CD4+ contracting clones lay mainly in CM and EM, CD8+ ones in EMRA.

The clonotype originates from an adult woman who had mild COVID-19 (a few samples of this study predate the infection). Cell type and time point are not known. Input material: PBMCs or a T cell subset sorted from them (not recorded which). J is TRBJ2-3 and V is TRBV12-3 or TRBV12-4; no firm D call. CDR3 residues: CASSFTASRGTDTQYF. CDR3 DNA sequence: TGTGCCAGCAGTTTCACGGCCTCCCGGGGCACAGATACGCAGTATTTT.